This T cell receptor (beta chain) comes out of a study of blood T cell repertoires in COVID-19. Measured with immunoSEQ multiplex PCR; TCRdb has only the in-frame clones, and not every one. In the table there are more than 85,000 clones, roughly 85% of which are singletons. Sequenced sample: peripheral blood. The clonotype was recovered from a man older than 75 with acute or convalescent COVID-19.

The CDR3 nucleotides are TGTGCCAGCAGCTGGGGGACAGGGGCAAACACTGAAGCTTTCTTT. It encodes CASSWGTGANTEAFF. The V gene is TRBV5-4, the J gene TRBJ1-1, with TRBD1 identical over 10 bases. Germline V gives CDR1 SGHNT, CDR2 YYREEE (reference sequence). The CDR3 contains 15 residues. The junction had 4 bases not matched to a gene; V was cut back by 3 bases and J by 2 bases.